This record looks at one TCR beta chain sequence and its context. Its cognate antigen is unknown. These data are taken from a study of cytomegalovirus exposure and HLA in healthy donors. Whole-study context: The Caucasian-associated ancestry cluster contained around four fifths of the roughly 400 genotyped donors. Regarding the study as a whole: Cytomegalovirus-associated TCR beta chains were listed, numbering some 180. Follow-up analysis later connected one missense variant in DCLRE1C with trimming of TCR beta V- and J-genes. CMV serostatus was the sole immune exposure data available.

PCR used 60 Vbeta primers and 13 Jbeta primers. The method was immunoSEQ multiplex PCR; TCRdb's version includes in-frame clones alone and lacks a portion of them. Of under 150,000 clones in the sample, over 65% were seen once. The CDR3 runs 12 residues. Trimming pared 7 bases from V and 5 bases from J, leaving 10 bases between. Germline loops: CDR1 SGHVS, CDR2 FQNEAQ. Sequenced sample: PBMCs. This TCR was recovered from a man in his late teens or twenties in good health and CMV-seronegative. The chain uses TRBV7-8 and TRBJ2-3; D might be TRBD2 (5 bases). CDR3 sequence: CASNGRVDTQYF. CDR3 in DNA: TGTGCCAGCAATGGGAGAGTAGATACGCAGTATTTT.